The rows below give T cell receptor beta chains drawn from one sample of a study of blood T cell repertoires in COVID-19. Generated by immunoSEQ multiplex PCR, the TCRdb table keeps only in-frame clones and is missing some. The sample contains about 32,000 clones, 86% of which appear only once. Sequencing was carried out using peripheral blood. The receptor source for this set is a woman at least 80 years old with active or convalescent COVID-19. Both conserved end residues are part of each CDR3. D genes are given only for firm matches. Some rows have no size entry. The others give once, few or many, or a class for an expanded clone.

J	D	size	V	CDR3	DNA
TRBJ1-2	TRBD1	NA	TRBV9	CASSKGTGKGYTF	TGTGCCAGCAGCAAAGGGACAGGGAAGGGCTACACCTTC
TRBJ1-2	TRBD1	few	TRBV10-3	CAIKGEGAIHYGYTF	TGTGCCATCAAAGGAGAGGGGGCCATTCACTATGGCTACACCTTC
TRBJ2-3	NA	NA	TRBV7-9	CASRTTGSTDTQYF	TGTGCCAGCAGAACTACAGGGAGCACAGATACGCAGTATTTT
TRBJ2-7	TRBD2	once	TRBV6-1	CASSEGGRAYEQYF	TGTGCCAGCAGTGAAGGCGGGAGGGCCTACGAGCAGTACTTC
TRBJ2-7	TRBD2	NA	TRBV12-5	CASGPGTSPYEQYF	TGTGCTAGTGGTCCCGGGACTAGCCCCTACGAGCAGTACTTC
TRBJ2-3	TRBD2	NA	TRBV5-1	CASSSATSRADTQYF	TGCGCCAGCAGCTCGGCGACTAGCAGGGCAGATACGCAGTATTTT
TRBJ2-1	TRBD2	NA	TRBV7-2	CASSTPGLAAGNEQFF	TGTGCCAGCAGCACCCCAGGACTAGCGGCTGGAAATGAGCAGTTCTTC
TRBJ2-1	TRBD2	NA	TRBV9	CASSVAGGLYNEQFF	TGTGCCAGCAGCGTAGCGGGAGGGCTGTACAATGAGCAGTTCTTC
TRBJ1-6	TRBD1	NA	TRBV2	CASTLDRVSNSPLHF	TGTGCCAGCACCCTAGACAGGGTTAGTAATTCACCCCTCCACTTT
TRBJ1-5	TRBD1	NA	TRBV5-6	CASSLFGQGEDQPQHF	TGTGCCAGCAGCTTGTTTGGACAGGGGGAAGACCAGCCCCAGCATTTT
TRBJ2-2	NA	NA	TRBV3-1/TRBV3-2	CASSQGPGITGELFF	TGTGCCAGCAGCCAAGGCCCAGGGATCACCGGGGAGCTGTTTTTT
TRBJ2-1	TRBD2	NA	TRBV15	CATSSGRGSYNEQFF	TGTGCCACCAGCAGCGGGAGGGGCTCCTACAATGAGCAGTTCTTC
TRBJ1-2	NA	NA	TRBV27	CASSLKGSGYGYTF	TGTGCCAGCAGTTTGAAAGGTTCGGGCTATGGCTACACCTTC
TRBJ2-7	TRBD2	NA	TRBV7-2	CASSLSGGGPSEQYF	TGTGCCAGCAGCTTATCGGGGGGAGGGCCTTCCGAGCAGTACTTC
TRBJ1-3	NA	once	TRBV10-3	CAISELGAGNTIYF	TGTGCCATCAGTGAGTTGGGAGCTGGAAACACCATATATTTT